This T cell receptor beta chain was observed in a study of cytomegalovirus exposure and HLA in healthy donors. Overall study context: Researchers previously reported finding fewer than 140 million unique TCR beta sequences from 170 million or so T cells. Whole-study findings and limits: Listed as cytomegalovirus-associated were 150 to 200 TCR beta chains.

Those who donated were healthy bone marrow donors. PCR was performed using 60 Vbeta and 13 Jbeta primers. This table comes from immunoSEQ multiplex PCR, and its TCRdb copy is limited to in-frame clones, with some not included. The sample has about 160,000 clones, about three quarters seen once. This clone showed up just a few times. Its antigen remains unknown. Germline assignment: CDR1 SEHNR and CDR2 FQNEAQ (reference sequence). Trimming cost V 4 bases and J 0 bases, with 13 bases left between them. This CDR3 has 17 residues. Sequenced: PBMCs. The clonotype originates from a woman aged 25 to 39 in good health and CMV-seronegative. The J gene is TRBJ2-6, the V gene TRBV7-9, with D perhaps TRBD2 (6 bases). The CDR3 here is CASSSRTIPSGANVLTF. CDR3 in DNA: TGTGCCAGCAGCTCCCGGACTATCCCCTCTGGGGCCAACGTCCTGACTTTC.